The entry below describes one TCR beta chain. Antigen unknown. Each case's diagnosis was confirmed by two pathologists on H&E. Macro-dissection enriched premalignant or tumor cells before nucleic acid extraction. The V gene end was trimmed by 4 bases and the J gene end by 6 bases; junction bases not matched to a gene: 8. The germline V gene encodes CDR1 LNHNV and CDR2 YYDKDF (reference sequence). The CDR3 has 15 amino acids. The data were taken from a study of immune evolution from preneoplasia to lung adenocarcinoma. Whole-study results and caveats: Clonality was highest in normal lung, lower in later-stage lesions apparently.

Only in-frame clones appear in the TCRdb table, and some are missing; sequencing was by immunoSEQ multiplex PCR. The table shows more than 2,000 clones, with 84% occurring only once. The TCR sequence derives from a person between 55 and 80 years old with lung adenocarcinoma. The sequencing sample was made of FFPE lung adenocarcinoma in situ tissue. This chain joins TRBV15 and TRBJ2-3, with TRBD1 matching over 9 bases. The CDR3 nucleotides are TGTGCCACCAGCAAGGGACAGGGAAAAATGGATACGCAGTATTTT. Amino acids: CATSKGQGKMDTQYF.